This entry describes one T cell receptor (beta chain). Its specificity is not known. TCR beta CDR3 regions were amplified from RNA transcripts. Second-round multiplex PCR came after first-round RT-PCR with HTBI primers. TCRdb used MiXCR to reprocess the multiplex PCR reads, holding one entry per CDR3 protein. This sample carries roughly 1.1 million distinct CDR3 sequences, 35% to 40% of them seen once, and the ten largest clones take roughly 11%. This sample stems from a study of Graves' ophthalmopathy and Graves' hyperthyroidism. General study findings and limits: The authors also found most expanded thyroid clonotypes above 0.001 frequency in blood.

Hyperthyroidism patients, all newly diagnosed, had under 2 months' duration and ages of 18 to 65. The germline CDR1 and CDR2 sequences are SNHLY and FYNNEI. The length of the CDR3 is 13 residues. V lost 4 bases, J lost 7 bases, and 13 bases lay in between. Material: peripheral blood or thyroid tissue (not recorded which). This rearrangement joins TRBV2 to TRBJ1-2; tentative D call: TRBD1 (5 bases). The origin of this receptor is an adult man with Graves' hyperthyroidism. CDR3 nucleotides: TGTGCCAGCAGTGTTAGAGGGGTAGGTGGCTACACCTTC. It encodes CASSVRGVGGYTF.